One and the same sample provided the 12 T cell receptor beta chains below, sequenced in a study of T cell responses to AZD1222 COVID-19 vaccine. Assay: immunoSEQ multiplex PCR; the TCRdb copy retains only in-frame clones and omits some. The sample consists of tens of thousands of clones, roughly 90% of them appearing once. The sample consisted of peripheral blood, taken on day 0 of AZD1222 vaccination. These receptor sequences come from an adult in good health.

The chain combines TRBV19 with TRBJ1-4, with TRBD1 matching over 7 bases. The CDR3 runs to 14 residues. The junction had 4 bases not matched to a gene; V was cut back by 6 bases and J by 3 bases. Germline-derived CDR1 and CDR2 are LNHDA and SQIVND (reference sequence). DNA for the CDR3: TGTGCCAGTAGCGCCGGGACAGCTAATGAAAAACTGTTTTTT. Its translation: CASSAGTANEKLFF.

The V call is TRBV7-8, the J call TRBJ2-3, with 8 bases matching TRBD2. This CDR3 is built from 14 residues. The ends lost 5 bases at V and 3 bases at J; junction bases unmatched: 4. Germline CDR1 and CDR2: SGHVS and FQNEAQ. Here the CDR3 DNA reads TGTGCCAGCAGCCCCCGGGAGGGGACAGATACGCAGTATTTT. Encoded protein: CASSPREGTDTQYF.

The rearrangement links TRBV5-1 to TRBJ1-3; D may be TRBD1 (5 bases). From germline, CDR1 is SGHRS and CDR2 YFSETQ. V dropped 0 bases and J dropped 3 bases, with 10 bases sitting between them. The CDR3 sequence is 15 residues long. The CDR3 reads CASSLGPGNGNTIYF. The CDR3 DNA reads TGCGCCAGCAGCTTGGGTCCAGGGAATGGAAACACCATATATTTT.

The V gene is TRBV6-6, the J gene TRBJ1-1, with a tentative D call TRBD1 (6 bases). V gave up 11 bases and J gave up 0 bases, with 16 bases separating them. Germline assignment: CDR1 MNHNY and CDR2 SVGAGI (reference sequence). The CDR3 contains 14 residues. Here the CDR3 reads CAGTMGGMNTEAFF. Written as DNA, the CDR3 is TGTGCCGGCACTATGGGGGGCATGAACACTGAAGCTTTCTTT.

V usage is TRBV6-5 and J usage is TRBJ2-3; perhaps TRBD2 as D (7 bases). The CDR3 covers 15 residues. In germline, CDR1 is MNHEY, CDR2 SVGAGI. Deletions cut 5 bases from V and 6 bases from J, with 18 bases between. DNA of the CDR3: TGTGCCAGCAGTCCCTGGGGGGGGCAAAGGGATACGCAGTATTTT. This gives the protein CASSPWGGQRDTQYF.

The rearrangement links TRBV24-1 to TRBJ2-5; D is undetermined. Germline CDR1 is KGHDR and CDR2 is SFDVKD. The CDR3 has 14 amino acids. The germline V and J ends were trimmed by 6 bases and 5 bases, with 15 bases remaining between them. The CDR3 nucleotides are TGTGCCACCAGTCCCGCAGCAGTATGGGAGACCCAGTACTTC. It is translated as CATSPAAVWETQYF.

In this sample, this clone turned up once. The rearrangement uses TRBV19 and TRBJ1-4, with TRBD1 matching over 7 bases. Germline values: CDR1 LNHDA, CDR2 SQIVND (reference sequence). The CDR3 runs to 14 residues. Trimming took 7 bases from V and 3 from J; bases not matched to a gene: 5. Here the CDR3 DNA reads TGTGCCAGTATCCCGACAGGGCCTAATGAAAAACTGTTTTTT. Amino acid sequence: CASIPTGPNEKLFF.

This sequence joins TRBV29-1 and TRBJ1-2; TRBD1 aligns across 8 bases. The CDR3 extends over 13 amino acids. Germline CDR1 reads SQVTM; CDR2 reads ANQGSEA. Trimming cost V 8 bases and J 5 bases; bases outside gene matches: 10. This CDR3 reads CSSSGTGGYGYTF. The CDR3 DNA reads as TGCAGCTCCTCCGGGACAGGAGGGTATGGCTACACCTTC.

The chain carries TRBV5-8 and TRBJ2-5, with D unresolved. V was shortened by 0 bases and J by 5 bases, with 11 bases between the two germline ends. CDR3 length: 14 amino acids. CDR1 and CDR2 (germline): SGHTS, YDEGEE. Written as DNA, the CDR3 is TGTGCCAGCAGCTTGGGGGGTAGATCGGAGACCCAGTACTTC. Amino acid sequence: CASSLGGRSETQYF. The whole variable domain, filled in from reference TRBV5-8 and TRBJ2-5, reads EAGVTQSPTHLIKTRGQQATLRCSPISGHTSVYWYQQALGLGLQFLLWYDEGEERNRGNFPPRFSGRQFPNYSSELNVNALELEDSALYLCASSLGGRSETQYFGPGTRLLVL.

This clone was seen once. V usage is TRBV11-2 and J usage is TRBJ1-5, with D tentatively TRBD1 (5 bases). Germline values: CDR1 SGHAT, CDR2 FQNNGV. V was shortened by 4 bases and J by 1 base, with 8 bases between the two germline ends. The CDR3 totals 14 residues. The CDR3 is CASSSRDSNQPQHF. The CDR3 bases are TGTGCCAGCAGCTCCAGGGACAGCAATCAGCCCCAGCATTTT.

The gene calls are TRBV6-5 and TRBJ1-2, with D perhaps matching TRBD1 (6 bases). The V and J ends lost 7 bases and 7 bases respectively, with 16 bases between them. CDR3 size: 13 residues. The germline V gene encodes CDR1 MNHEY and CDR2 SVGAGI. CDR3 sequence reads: CASKLDRTGGYTF. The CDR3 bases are TGTGCCAGCAAACTCGACAGGACGGGTGGCTACACCTTC.

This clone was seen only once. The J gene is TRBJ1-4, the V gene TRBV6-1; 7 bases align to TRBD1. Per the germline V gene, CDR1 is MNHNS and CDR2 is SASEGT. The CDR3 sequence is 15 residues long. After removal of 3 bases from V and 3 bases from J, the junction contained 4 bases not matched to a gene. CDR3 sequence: CASSDRGSANEKLFF. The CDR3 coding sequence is TGTGCCAGCAGTGACAGGGGGTCGGCTAATGAAAAACTGTTTTTT.